These T cell receptor beta chains were read from a single sample in a study of T cells in Graves' hyperthyroidism and ophthalmopathy. TCRdb used MiXCR to reprocess the multiplex PCR reads, holding one entry per CDR3 protein. The table shows approximately 600,000 distinct CDR3 sequences, with around 15% occurring only once. Specimen: blood. All receptors derive from a woman in her 30s with Graves' hyperthyroidism. Each CDR3 is given with its conserved first and last residue. A D gene is named only where the DNA matches it firmly. For some rows the clone size is stated as once, few or many, or as a class when expanded; others skip it.

CDR3 protein: CASSLLPGQLSEQYF
CDR3 DNA: TGTGCCAGCAGTTTGCTACCGGGACAGCTTTCGGAGCAGTACTTC
J gene: TRBJ2-7
clone size: many
V gene: TRBV28
D gene: TRBD1

CDR3 protein: CASRPQGARGYTF
CDR3 DNA: TGTGCCAGCAGACCACAGGGGGCGCGCGGCTACACCTTC
J gene: TRBJ1-2
clone size: few
V gene: TRBV28
D gene: TRBD1

CDR3 protein: CASISMTLGPSTDTQYF
CDR3 DNA: TGTGCCAGCATCTCGATGACTCTAGGCCCTAGCACAGATACGCAGTATTTT
J gene: TRBJ2-3
clone size: many
V gene: TRBV7-2
D gene: -

CDR3 protein: CASGDRMGNTIYF
CDR3 DNA: TGTGCCAGCGGGGACAGAATGGGGAACACCATATATTTT
J gene: TRBJ1-3
clone size: few
V gene: TRBV6-1
D gene: TRBD1

CDR3 protein: CSAKAGGALYNEQFF
CDR3 DNA: TGCAGTGCTAAGGCCGGCGGCGCTTTGTACAATGAGCAGTTCTTC
J gene: TRBJ2-1
clone size: -
V gene: TRBV20-1
D gene: -

CDR3 protein: CASSLGSLEAFF
CDR3 DNA: TGTGCCAGCAGCTTAGGGTCGCTGGAGGCTTTCTTT
J gene: TRBJ1-1
clone size: many
V gene: TRBV7-9
D gene: -

CDR3 protein: CSVGHRNTEAFF
CDR3 DNA: TGCAGCGTGGGGCACAGGAACACTGAAGCTTTCTTT
J gene: TRBJ1-1
clone size: few
V gene: TRBV29-1
D gene: -

CDR3 protein: CASSSRGSLKTQYF
CDR3 DNA: TGTGCCAGCAGTTCCCGCGGTAGCTTGAAGACCCAGTACTTC
J gene: TRBJ2-5
clone size: many
V gene: TRBV6-2/TRBV6-3
D gene: -

CDR3 protein: CASRLAGGTDTQYF
CDR3 DNA: TGTGCCAGCAGACTAGCGGGGGGCACAGATACGCAGTATTTT
J gene: TRBJ2-3
clone size: many
V gene: TRBV27
D gene: TRBD2

CDR3 protein: CASSPGQGEYQPQHF
CDR3 DNA: TGCGCCAGCAGCCCGGGACAGGGGGAATATCAGCCCCAGCATTTT
J gene: TRBJ1-5
clone size: -
V gene: TRBV5-1
D gene: TRBD1

CDR3 protein: CAISESKGQGMRAFF
CDR3 DNA: TGTGCCATCAGTGAGTCAAAAGGACAGGGGATGCGGGCTTTCTTT
J gene: TRBJ1-1
clone size: -
V gene: TRBV10-3
D gene: TRBD1

CDR3 protein: CASRPQVNSYEQYF
CDR3 DNA: TGTGCCAGCAGACCACAGGTCAACAGCTACGAGCAGTACTTC
J gene: TRBJ2-7
clone size: many
V gene: TRBV28
D gene: -

CDR3 protein: CASTLGGTGSPLHF
CDR3 DNA: TGTGCCAGCACTCTCGGGGGGACAGGATCACCCCTCCACTTT
J gene: TRBJ1-6
clone size: many
V gene: TRBV27
D gene: TRBD1

CDR3 protein: CASSLSAGGPNEQFF
CDR3 DNA: TGCGCCAGCAGCTTGTCTGCGGGAGGGCCGAATGAGCAGTTCTTC
J gene: TRBJ2-1
clone size: -
V gene: TRBV5-1
D gene: TRBD2

CDR3 protein: CASSLDHTVYNEQFF
CDR3 DNA: TGCGCCAGCAGCTTGGACCACACCGTCTACAATGAGCAGTTCTTC
J gene: TRBJ2-1
clone size: -
V gene: TRBV5-1
D gene: -

CDR3 protein: CAWTTLFRLNTEAFF
CDR3 DNA: TGTGCCTGGACCACCCTGTTTAGGCTGAACACTGAAGCTTTCTTT
J gene: TRBJ1-1
clone size: many
V gene: TRBV30
D gene: -

CDR3 protein: CASSFEGGVTETQYF
CDR3 DNA: TGTGCCAGCAGCTTCGAGGGTGGGGTCACGGAGACCCAGTACTTC
J gene: TRBJ2-5
clone size: many
V gene: TRBV13
D gene: -

CDR3 protein: CASVTGPYNEQFF
CDR3 DNA: TGTGCCAGCGTCACGGGCCCCTACAATGAGCAGTTCTTC
J gene: TRBJ2-1
clone size: few
V gene: TRBV7-9
D gene: -

CDR3 protein: CASSPNHLAGGGPMEQETQYF
CDR3 DNA: TGTGCCAGCAGTCCGAACCACCTAGCGGGGGGAGGGCCGATGGAACAAGAGACCCAGTACTTC
J gene: TRBJ2-5
clone size: many
V gene: TRBV6-1
D gene: TRBD2

CDR3 protein: CASSTRLAGVSDTQYF
CDR3 DNA: TGTGCCAGCAGCACTCGACTAGCGGGAGTATCGGATACGCAGTATTTT
J gene: TRBJ2-3
clone size: -
V gene: TRBV7-8
D gene: TRBD2

CDR3 protein: CASSYLPAQPQHF
CDR3 DNA: TGTGCCAGCAGTTACCTCCCCGCACAGCCCCAGCATTTT
J gene: TRBJ1-5
clone size: few
V gene: TRBV6-5
D gene: -

CDR3 protein: CASSPLAGSAGELFF
CDR3 DNA: TGTGCCAGCAGCCCACTAGCGGGGAGCGCCGGGGAGCTGTTTTTT
J gene: TRBJ2-2
clone size: once
V gene: TRBV7-9
D gene: TRBD2

CDR3 protein: CASSPSSDSNQETQYF
CDR3 DNA: TGTGCCAGCAGTCCCTCATCGGACAGTAACCAAGAGACCCAGTACTTC
J gene: TRBJ2-5
clone size: many
V gene: TRBV28
D gene: -

CDR3 protein: CSASRSSTGELFF
CDR3 DNA: TGCAGTGCTAGTCGGAGTTCTACCGGGGAGCTGTTTTTT
J gene: TRBJ2-2
clone size: few
V gene: TRBV20-1
D gene: -

CDR3 protein: CASSSTGGGNEQFF
CDR3 DNA: TGTGCCAGCAGTTCGACAGGGGGCGGCAATGAGCAGTTCTTC
J gene: TRBJ2-1
clone size: -
V gene: TRBV6-2/TRBV6-3
D gene: TRBD1

CDR3 protein: CSARDYRVGGTDGYTF
CDR3 DNA: TGCAGTGCTAGGGATTACAGGGTAGGGGGTACGGATGGCTACACCTTC
J gene: TRBJ1-2
clone size: -
V gene: TRBV20-1
D gene: -

CDR3 protein: CASSSGTSGYTQYF
CDR3 DNA: TGCGCCAGCAGCTCCGGGACTAGCGGGTATACGCAGTATTTT
J gene: TRBJ2-3
clone size: -
V gene: TRBV5-1
D gene: TRBD2

CDR3 protein: CASSPDQELKGTEAFF
CDR3 DNA: TGTGCCAGCAGTCCCGACCAGGAATTGAAAGGGACTGAAGCTTTCTTT
J gene: TRBJ1-1
clone size: -
V gene: TRBV7-3
D gene: -

CDR3 protein: CASSLVRSGELFF
CDR3 DNA: TGCGCCAGCAGCTTGGTTAGATCAGGGGAGCTGTTTTTT
J gene: TRBJ2-2
clone size: -
V gene: TRBV5-1
D gene: -

CDR3 protein: CASSSQEPSYEQYF
CDR3 DNA: TGTGCCAGCAGCTCACAAGAACCTTCCTACGAGCAGTACTTC
J gene: TRBJ2-7
clone size: many
V gene: TRBV7-9
D gene: -

CDR3 protein: CASSETGSDIQYF
CDR3 DNA: TGTGCCAGCAGTGAAACCGGGTCGGACATTCAGTACTTC
J gene: TRBJ2-4
clone size: -
V gene: TRBV12-3/TRBV12-4
D gene: -

CDR3 protein: CASSPSTTGTEAFF
CDR3 DNA: TGTGCCAGCTCACCGTCCACAACAGGGACTGAAGCTTTCTTT
J gene: TRBJ1-1
clone size: many
V gene: TRBV18
D gene: -

CDR3 protein: CATRSTDTQYF
CDR3 DNA: TGTGCCACCCGGAGCACAGATACGCAGTATTTT
J gene: TRBJ2-3
clone size: many
V gene: TRBV12-3/TRBV12-4
D gene: -

CDR3 protein: CASSPRLAGVSYNEQFF
CDR3 DNA: TGTGCCAGCAGCCCACGACTAGCGGGAGTTTCCTACAATGAGCAGTTCTTC
J gene: TRBJ2-1
clone size: many
V gene: TRBV13
D gene: TRBD2

CDR3 protein: CASSQGYRGAEKLFF
CDR3 DNA: TGTGCCAGCAGCCAAGGGTACAGAGGAGCGGAAAAACTGTTTTTT
J gene: TRBJ1-4
clone size: -
V gene: TRBV14
D gene: -

CDR3 protein: CASSQDLRDSPLHF
CDR3 DNA: TGTGCCAGCAGCCAAGATCTTAGGGATTCACCCCTCCACTTT
J gene: TRBJ1-6
clone size: -
V gene: TRBV3-2
D gene: -

CDR3 protein: CAWASLGEEQFF
CDR3 DNA: TGTGCCTGGGCCTCTCTTGGCGAAGAGCAGTTCTTC
J gene: TRBJ2-1
clone size: few
V gene: TRBV30
D gene: -